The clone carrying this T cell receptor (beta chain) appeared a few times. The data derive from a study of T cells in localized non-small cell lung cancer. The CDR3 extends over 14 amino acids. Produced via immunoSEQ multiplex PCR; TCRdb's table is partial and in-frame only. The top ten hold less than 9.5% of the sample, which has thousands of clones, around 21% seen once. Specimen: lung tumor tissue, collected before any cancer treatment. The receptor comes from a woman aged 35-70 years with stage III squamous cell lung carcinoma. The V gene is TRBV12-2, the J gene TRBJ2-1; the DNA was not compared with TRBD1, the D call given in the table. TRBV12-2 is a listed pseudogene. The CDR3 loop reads CATIDRDRANEQFF. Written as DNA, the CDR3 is TGTGCCACCATTGACCGGGACAGGGCTAATGAGCAGTTCTTC.